Listed below are T cell receptor beta chains from one sample, sequenced in a study of cytomegalovirus exposure and HLA in healthy donors. Profiling relied on immunoSEQ multiplex PCR, and the TCRdb table lists in-frame clones only, not all of them. This sample has some 130,000 clones, with approximately 90% found just once. Source material: PBMCs. The receptors stem from a woman aged 25 to 39 in good health and CMV-seronegative. CDR3s include the opening cysteine and the closing phenylalanine or tryptophan. Fields, in order: V gene, CDR3 protein.

V: TRBV5-8
CDR3: CASSLVRGRGQETQYF

V: TRBV28
CDR3: CASSLTQVYGYTF

V: TRBV28
CDR3: CATCRESPYEQYF

V: TRBV19
CDR3: CASRPDRTSGSSGETQYF

V: TRBV18
CDR3: CASSPGLAGSFPYEQYF

V: TRBV6-1
CDR3: CATASGTRDTQYF

V: TRBV29-1
CDR3: CSVERTSGSGEQFF

V: TRBV5-6
CDR3: CASSSSGGAPIREQYF

V: TRBV28
CDR3: CASSLSPSQKKTGRYEQYF

V: TRBV5-1
CDR3: CASRRGRTVDSTDTQYF

V: TRBV28
CDR3: CASSRDTNYGYTF

V: TRBV7-9
CDR3: CASSLGGGLNTEAFF

V: TRBV4-2
CDR3: CASSQEAQGSEAGELFF

V: TRBV5-4
CDR3: CASSLDPSTGNSPLHF

V: TRBV4-3
CDR3: CASSQEGQALNTEAFF

V: TRBV28
CDR3: CASSLGQGNQPQHF

V: TRBV7-9
CDR3: CSSRHRDIVSPLHF

V: TRBV13
CDR3: CASSRGRPNTEAFF

V: TRBV5-1
CDR3: CASSLPGVREQFF

V: TRBV6-5
CDR3: CASSRTGANYGYTF

V: TRBV5-1
CDR3: CASSAGLSSPHGELFF

V: TRBV29-1
CDR3: CSAWGQGVHEQYF

V: TRBV7-9
CDR3: CASRWGESYNEQFF

V: TRBV6-1
CDR3: CASSEGQGAQPQHF

V: TRBV6-5
CDR3: CASRSGQGTYEQYF

V: TRBV2
CDR3: CASSPRQGRYNEQFF

V: TRBV19
CDR3: CASSIGSGGAGTQYF

V: TRBV5-4
CDR3: CASSEGTGVHEQYF

V: TRBV7-8
CDR3: CASSPLFIDEQFF

V: TRBV7-2
CDR3: CASSTVAWTGGGTGELFF

V: TRBV18
CDR3: CASSLTSVYGTGELFF

V: TRBV5-1
CDR3: CASSLKSSGKYNEQFF

V: TRBV5-4
CDR3: CASSTGGRTGVETQYF

V: TRBV5-6
CDR3: CASSLVVGDGYTF

V: TRBV4-2
CDR3: CASSQGGLKTGATGELFF

V: TRBV27
CDR3: CASSPSGQSKNIQYF

V: TRBV9
CDR3: CASSGQISGNTIYF

V: TRBV13
CDR3: CASSRYNEQFF

V: TRBV2
CDR3: CASNPLKTSWETQYF

V: TRBV5-4
CDR3: CASSGTLNTGELFF

V: TRBV28
CDR3: CASSVVSYNEQFF

V: TRBV4-1
CDR3: CASSQEARGPETQYF

V: TRBV4-3
CDR3: CASSQDPGGTGFNYGYTF

V: TRBV11-2
CDR3: CASSLGTGAREKLFF

V: TRBV7-8
CDR3: CASSLAILSGTTMNF

V: TRBV5-1
CDR3: CASSLRANYGYTF

V: TRBV5-8
CDR3: CASSFGLAVAGETQYF

V: TRBV5-1
CDR3: CASSRTTGGENIQYF

V: TRBV10-3
CDR3: CAIRRGQQETQYF

V: TRBV5-1
CDR3: CASSLGQLEQYF

V: TRBV2
CDR3: CASIESGTSTDTQYF